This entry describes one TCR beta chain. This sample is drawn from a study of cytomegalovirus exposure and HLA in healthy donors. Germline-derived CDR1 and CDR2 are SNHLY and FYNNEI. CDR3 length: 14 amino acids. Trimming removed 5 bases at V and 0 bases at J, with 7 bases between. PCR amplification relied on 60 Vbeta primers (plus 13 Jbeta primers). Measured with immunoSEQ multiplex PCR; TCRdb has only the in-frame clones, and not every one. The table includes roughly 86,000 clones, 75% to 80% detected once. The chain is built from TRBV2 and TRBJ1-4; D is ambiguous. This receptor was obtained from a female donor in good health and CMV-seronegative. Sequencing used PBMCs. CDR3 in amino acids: CASSRGPTNEKLFF. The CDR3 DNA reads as TGTGCCAGCAGTCGGGGTCCAACTAATGAAAAACTGTTTTTT.